This T cell receptor beta chain was documented in a study of beta chain features in type 1 diabetes. Notes on the study in general: In every one of the four CD4+ subsets, TCRB CDR3s were moderately but significantly shorter in Type 1 diabetes patients.

The CDR3 totals 13 residues. V was shortened by 7 bases and J by 7 bases, with 16 bases between the two germline ends. Germline V gene lookup returns CDR1 MNHNY and CDR2 SVGAGI (reference sequence). Of the isolated RNA, all was reverse transcribed, and so the sequenced material was expressed TCRB transcripts. Assay used: immunoSEQ multiplex PCR; TCRdb lists only in-frame clones, some missing. The sample carries roughly 50,000 clones, about 40% recorded once. The sample holds a few counts of this clone. Its target is unknown. The sequence was collected from a man aged 25 to 45 with type 1 diabetes. The material sequenced was Tregs from blood. The chain combines TRBV6-6 with TRBJ2-5; D may be TRBD1 (6 bases). The DNA of the CDR3 is TGTGCCAGCACCGTGGACAGCCTGGGGACCCAGTACTTC. This encodes CASTVDSLGTQYF.